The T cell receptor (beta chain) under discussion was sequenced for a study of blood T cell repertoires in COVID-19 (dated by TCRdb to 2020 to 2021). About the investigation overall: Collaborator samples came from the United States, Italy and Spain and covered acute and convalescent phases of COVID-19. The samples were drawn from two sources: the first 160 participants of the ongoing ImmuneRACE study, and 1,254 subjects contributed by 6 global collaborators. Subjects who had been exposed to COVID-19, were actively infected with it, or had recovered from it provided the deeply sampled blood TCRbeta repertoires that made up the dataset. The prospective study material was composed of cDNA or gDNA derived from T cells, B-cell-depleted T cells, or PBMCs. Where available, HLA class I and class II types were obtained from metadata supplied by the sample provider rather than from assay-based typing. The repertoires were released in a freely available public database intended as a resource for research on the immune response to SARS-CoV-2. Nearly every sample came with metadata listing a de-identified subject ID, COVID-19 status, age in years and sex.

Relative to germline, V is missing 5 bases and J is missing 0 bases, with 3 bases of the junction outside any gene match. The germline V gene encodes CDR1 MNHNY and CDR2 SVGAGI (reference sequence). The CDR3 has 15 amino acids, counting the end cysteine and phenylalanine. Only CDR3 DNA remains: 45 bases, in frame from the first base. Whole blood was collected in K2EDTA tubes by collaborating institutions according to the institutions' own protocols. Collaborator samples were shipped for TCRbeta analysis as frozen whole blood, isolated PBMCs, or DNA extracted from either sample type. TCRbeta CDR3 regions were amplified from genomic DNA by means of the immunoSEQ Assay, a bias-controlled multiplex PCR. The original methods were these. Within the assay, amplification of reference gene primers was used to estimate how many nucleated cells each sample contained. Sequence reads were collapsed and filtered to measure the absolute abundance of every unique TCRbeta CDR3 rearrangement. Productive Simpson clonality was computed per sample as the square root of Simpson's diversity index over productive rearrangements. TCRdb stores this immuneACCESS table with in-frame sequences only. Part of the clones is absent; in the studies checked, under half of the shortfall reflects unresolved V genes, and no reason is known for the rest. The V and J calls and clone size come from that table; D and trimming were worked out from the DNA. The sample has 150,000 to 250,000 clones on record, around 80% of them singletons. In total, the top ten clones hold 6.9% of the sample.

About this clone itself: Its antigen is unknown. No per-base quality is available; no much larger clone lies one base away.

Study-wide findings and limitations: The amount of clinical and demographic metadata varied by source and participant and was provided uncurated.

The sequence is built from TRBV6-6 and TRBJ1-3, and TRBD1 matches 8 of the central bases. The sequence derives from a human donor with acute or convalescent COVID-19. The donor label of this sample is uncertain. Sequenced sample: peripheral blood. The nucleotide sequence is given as TGTGCCAGCAGTCCACAGGGGGGCTCTGGAAACACCATATATTTT. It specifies CASSPQGGSGNTIYF.